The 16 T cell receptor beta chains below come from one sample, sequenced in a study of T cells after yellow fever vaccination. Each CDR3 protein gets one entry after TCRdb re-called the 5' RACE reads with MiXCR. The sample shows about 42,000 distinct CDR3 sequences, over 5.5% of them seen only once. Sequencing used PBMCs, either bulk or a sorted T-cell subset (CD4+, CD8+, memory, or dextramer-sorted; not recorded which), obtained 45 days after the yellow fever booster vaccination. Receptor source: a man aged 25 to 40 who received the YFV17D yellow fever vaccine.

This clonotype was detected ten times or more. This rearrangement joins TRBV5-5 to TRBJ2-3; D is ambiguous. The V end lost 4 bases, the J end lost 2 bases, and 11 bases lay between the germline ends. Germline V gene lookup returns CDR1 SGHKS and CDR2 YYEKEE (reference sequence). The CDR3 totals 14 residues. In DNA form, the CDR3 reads TGTGCCAGCAGCCCCGGACCACTCACAGATACGCAGTATTTT. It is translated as CASSPGPLTDTQYF.

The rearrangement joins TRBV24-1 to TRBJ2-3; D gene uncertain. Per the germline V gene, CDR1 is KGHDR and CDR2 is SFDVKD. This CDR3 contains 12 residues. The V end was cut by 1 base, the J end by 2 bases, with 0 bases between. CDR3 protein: CATSDFTDTQYF. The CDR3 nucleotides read TGTGCCACCAGTGATTTCACAGATACGCAGTATTTT.

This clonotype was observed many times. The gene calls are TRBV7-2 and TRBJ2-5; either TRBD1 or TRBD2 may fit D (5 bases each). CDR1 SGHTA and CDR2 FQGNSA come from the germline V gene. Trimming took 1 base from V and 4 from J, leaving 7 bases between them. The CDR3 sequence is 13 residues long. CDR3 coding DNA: TGTGCCAGCAGCTTAGTGAGGGGAGAGACCCAGTACTTC. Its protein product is CASSLVRGETQYF. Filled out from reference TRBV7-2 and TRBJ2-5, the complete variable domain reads GAGVSQSPSNKVTEKGKDVELRCDPISGHTALYWYRQSLGQGLEFLIYFQGNSAPDKSGLPSDRFSAERTGGSVSTLTIQRTQQEDSAVYLCASSLVRGETQYFGPGTRLLVL.

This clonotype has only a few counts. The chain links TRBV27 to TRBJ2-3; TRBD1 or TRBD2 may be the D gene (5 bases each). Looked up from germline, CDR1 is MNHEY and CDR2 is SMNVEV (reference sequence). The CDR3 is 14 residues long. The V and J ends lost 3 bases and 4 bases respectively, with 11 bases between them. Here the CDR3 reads CASSFKGTSDTQYF. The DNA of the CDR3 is TGTGCCAGCAGTTTCAAGGGGACGTCAGATACGCAGTATTTT.

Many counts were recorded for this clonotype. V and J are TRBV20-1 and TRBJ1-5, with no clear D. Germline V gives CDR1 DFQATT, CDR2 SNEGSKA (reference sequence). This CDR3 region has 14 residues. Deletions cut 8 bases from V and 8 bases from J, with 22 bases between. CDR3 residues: CSTRRGLGLEPQHF. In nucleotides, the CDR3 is TGCAGTACCAGGCGCGGCTTGGGTTTGGAGCCCCAGCATTTT.

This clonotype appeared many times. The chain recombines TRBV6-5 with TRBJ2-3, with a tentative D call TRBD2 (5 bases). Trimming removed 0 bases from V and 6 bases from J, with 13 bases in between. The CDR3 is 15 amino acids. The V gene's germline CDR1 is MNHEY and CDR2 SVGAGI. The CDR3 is CASSYSRVSPDTQYF. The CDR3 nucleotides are TGTGCCAGCAGTTACTCGAGGGTTTCACCTGATACGCAGTATTTT.

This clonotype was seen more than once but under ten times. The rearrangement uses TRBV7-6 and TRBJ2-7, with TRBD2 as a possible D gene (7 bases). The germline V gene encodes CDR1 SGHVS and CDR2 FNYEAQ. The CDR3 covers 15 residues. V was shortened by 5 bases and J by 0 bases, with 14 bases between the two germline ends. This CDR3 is CASSPRGRASYEQYF. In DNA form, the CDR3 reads TGTGCCAGCAGCCCGAGGGGGAGGGCCTCCTACGAGCAGTACTTC.

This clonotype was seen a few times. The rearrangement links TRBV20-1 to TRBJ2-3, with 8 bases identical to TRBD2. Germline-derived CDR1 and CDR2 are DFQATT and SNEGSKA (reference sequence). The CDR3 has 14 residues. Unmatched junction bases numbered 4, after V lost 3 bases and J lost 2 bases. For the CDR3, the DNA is TGCAGTGCTAGCGGGAGGGGGTACACAGATACGCAGTATTTT. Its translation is CSASGRGYTDTQYF.

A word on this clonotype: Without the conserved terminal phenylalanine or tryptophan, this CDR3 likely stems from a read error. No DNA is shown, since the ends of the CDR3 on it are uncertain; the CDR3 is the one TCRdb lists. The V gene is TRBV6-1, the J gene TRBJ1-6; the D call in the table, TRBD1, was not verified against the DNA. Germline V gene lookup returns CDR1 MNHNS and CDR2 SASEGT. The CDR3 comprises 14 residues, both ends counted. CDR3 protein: CASRRTGGFLGTPL.

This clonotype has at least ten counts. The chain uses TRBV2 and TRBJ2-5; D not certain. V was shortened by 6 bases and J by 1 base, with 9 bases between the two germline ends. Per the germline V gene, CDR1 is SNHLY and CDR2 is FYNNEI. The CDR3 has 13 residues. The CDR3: CASRGQFQETQYF. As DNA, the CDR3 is TGTGCCAGCAGAGGCCAGTTCCAAGAGACCCAGTACTTC.

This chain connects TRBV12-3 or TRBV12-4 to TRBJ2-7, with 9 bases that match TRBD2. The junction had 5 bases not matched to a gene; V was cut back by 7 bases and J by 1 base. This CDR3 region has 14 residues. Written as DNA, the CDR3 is TGTGCCAGCACTCCGGGACTAGCTTCCTACGAGCAGTACTTC. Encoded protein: CASTPGLASYEQYF.

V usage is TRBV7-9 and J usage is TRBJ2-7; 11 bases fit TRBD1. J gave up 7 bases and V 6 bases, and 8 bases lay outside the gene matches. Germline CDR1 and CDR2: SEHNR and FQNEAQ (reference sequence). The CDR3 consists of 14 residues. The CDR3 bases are TGTGCCAGCAGAGAGGACGGGACAGGGGGTGAGCAGTACTTC. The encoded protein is CASREDGTGGEQYF. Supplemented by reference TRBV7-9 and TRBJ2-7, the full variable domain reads DTGVSQNPRHKITKRGQNVTFRCDPISEHNRLYWYRQTLGQGPEFLTYFQNEAQLEKSRLLSDRFSAERPKGSFSTLEIQRTEQGDSAMYLCASREDGTGGEQYFGPGTRLTVT.

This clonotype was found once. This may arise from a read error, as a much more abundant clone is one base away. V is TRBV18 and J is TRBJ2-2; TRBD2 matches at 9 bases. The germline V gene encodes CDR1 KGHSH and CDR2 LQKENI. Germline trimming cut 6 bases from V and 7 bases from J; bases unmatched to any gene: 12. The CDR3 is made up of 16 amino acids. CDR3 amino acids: CASSQIIAGDNGELFF. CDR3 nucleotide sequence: TGTGCCAGCTCCCAGATCATAGCGGGAGACAACGGGGAGCTGTTTTTT.

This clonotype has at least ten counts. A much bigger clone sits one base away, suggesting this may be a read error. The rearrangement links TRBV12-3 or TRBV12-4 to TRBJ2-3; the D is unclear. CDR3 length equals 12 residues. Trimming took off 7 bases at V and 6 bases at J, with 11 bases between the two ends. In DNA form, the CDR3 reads TGTGCCAGCACTCCTATTAGGGATACGCAGTATTTT. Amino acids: CASTPIRDTQYF.

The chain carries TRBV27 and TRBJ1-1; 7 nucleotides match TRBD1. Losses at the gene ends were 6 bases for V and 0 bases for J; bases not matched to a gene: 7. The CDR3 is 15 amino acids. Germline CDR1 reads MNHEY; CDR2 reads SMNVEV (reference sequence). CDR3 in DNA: TGTGCCAGCAGACTTAGCAGGGGGATGAACACTGAAGCTTTCTTT. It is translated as CASRLSRGMNTEAFF.

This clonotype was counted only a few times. The CDR3 DNA sequence: TGTGCCAGCAGCTTAATCGGACAGCTCGCCTCTGGGGCCAACGTCCTGACTTTC. Translated: CASSLIGQLASGANVLTF. J is TRBJ2-6 and V is TRBV7-6; D might be TRBD1 (6 bases). Germline values: CDR1 SGHVS, CDR2 FNYEAQ. V dropped 2 bases and J dropped 0 bases, with 14 bases sitting between them. This CDR3 comprises 18 residues.